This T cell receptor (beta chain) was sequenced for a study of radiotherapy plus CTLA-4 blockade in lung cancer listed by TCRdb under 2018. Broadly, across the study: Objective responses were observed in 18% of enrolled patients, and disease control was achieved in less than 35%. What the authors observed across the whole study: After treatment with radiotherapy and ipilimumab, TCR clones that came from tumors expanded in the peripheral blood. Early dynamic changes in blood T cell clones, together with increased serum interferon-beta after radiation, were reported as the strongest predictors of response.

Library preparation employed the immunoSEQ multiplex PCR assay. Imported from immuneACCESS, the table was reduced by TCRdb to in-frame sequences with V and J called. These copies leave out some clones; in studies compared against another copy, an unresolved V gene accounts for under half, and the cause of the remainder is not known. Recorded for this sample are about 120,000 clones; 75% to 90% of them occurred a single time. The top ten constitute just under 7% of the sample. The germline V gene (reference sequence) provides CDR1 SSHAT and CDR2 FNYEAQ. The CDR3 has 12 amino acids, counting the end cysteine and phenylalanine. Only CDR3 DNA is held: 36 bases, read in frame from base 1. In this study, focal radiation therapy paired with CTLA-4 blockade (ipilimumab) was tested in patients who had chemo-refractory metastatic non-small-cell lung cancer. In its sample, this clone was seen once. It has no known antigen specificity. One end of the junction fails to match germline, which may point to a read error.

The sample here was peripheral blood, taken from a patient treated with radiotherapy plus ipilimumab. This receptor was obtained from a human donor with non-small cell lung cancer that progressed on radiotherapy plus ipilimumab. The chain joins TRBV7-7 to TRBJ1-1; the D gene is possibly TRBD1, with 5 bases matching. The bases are TGTGCTAGCAGCTCGGGGCCTAGTGAAGCTTTCTTT. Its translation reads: CASSSGPSEAFF.